This T cell receptor beta chain was captured in a study of T-cell reconstitution after alpha-beta-depleted transplantation in children. Unique molecular identifiers were incorporated when the TCRbeta library was constructed. MiXCR, applied by TCRdb to the PCR reads, yields one record per CDR3 protein. Of around 500,000 distinct CDR3 sequences in the sample, around an eighth were seen once. Germline V lookup: CDR1 LGHDT, CDR2 YNNKEL (reference sequence). There are 13 residues in the CDR3. The V and J ends lost 4 bases and 8 bases respectively, with 14 bases between them. This rearrangement joins TRBV3-1 to TRBJ1-2; D is unresolved. This sequence originates from a human donor who donated a stem cell graft to a child with combined immunodeficiency. This sample comprised PBMCs from the stem cell graft donor, obtained from the stem cell graft. DNA for the CDR3: TGTGCCAGCAGCCTCGGACGGGCTGGCGGCTACACCTTC. Protein product: CASSLGRAGGYTF.